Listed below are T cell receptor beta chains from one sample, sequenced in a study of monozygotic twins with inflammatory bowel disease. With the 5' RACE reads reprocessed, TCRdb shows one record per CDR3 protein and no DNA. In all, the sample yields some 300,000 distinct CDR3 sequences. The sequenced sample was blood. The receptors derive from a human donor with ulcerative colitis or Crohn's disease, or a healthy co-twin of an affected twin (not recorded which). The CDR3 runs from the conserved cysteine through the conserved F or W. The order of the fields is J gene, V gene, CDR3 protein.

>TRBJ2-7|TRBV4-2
CASSRPRVLGERKIKNKRYEQYF
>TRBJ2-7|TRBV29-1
CSARTGTASYEQYF
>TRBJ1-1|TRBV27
CASSLPGAGRSGTEAFF
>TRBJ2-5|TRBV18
CASSPVVSSQETQYF
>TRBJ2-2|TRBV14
CASSQGRVGTGELFF
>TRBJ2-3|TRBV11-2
CASSLVSAGPTDTQYF
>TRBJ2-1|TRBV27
CASSPTGGGRFNEQFF
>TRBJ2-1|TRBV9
CASSVETGTGFSEQFF
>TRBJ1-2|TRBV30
CAWSPGRGYTF
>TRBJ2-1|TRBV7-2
CASSFSGTSGRGWNEQFF
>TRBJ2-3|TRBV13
CASSQGLATTDTQYF
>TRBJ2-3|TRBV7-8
CASSSTGGKDTQYF
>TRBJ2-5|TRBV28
CASYTRQGLAETQYF
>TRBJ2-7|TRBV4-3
CASSQGSGLYEQYF
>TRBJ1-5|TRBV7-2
CASSLGRDRNQPQHF
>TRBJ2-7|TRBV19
CASSIRDITSGRARQYF
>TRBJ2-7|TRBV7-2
CATSRGTSKNYEQYF
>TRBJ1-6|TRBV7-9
CASSSTRRDSPLHF
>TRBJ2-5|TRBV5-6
CASSIQGRGETQYF
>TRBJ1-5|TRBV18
CASSPLSGTNQPQHF
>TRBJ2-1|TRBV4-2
CASSRAYGLSYNEQFF
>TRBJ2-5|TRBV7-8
CASRVNRGEETQYF
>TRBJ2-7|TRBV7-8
CASSLPDREIYEQYF
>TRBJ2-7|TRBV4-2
CASSQEAVQWARSYEQYF
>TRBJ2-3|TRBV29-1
CALALAGVTDTQYF
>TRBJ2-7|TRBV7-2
CASSSLRASGEQYF
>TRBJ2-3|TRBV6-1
CASSDKGSSTDTQYF
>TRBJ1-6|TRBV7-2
CASSLGGQGGSPLHF
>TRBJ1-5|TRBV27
CASSFGGQPQHF
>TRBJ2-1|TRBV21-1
CASSRRGLSDEQFF
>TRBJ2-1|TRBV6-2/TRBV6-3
CASSYPTSGRISGKYNEQFF
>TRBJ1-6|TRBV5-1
CASSLVTDNSPLHF
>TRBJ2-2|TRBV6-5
CASKEGTGELFF
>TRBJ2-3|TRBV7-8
CASSLGGGDLGDTQYF
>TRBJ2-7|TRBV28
CASSLYGIVQYF
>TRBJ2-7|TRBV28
CASSYGLADSYEQYF
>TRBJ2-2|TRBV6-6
CASRTGGNTGELFF
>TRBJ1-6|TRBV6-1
CASKPGQIESPLHF
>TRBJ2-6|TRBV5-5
CASSFQGGSGANVLTF
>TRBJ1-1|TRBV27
CASSLIGGRWNTEAFF
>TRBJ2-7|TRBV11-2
CASSSVRGLEYF
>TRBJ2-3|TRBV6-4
CASSDSGTSGDTQYF
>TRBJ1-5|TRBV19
CASSIGTGGTSNQPQHF
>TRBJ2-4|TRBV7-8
CASSLVTNKNIQYF
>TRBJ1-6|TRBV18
CASSPPASRNSPLHF
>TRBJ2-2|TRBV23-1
CASSQFGSRPANTGELFF
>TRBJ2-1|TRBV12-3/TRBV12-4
CASSWRARSFSNEQFF
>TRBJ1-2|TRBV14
CASSRLTEANYGYTF
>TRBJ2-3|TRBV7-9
CASSSRGSGTDTQYF
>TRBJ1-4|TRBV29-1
CSAQQGRNEKLFF
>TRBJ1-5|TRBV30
CAWSAHRGPNQPQHF
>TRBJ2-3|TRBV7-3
CASSAGLATDTQYF
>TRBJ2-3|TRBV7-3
CASSAALGGLTDTQYF